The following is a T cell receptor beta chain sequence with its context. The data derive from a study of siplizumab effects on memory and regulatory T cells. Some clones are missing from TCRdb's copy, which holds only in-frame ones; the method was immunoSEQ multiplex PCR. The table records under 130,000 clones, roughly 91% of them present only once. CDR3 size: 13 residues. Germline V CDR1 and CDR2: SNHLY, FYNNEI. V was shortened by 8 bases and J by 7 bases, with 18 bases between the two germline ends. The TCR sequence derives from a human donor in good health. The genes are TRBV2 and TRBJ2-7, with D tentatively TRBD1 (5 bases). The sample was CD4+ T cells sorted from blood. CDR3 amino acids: CASLAGISREQYF. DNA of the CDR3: TGTGCCAGCTTGGCAGGGATTTCTCGAGAGCAGTACTTC.